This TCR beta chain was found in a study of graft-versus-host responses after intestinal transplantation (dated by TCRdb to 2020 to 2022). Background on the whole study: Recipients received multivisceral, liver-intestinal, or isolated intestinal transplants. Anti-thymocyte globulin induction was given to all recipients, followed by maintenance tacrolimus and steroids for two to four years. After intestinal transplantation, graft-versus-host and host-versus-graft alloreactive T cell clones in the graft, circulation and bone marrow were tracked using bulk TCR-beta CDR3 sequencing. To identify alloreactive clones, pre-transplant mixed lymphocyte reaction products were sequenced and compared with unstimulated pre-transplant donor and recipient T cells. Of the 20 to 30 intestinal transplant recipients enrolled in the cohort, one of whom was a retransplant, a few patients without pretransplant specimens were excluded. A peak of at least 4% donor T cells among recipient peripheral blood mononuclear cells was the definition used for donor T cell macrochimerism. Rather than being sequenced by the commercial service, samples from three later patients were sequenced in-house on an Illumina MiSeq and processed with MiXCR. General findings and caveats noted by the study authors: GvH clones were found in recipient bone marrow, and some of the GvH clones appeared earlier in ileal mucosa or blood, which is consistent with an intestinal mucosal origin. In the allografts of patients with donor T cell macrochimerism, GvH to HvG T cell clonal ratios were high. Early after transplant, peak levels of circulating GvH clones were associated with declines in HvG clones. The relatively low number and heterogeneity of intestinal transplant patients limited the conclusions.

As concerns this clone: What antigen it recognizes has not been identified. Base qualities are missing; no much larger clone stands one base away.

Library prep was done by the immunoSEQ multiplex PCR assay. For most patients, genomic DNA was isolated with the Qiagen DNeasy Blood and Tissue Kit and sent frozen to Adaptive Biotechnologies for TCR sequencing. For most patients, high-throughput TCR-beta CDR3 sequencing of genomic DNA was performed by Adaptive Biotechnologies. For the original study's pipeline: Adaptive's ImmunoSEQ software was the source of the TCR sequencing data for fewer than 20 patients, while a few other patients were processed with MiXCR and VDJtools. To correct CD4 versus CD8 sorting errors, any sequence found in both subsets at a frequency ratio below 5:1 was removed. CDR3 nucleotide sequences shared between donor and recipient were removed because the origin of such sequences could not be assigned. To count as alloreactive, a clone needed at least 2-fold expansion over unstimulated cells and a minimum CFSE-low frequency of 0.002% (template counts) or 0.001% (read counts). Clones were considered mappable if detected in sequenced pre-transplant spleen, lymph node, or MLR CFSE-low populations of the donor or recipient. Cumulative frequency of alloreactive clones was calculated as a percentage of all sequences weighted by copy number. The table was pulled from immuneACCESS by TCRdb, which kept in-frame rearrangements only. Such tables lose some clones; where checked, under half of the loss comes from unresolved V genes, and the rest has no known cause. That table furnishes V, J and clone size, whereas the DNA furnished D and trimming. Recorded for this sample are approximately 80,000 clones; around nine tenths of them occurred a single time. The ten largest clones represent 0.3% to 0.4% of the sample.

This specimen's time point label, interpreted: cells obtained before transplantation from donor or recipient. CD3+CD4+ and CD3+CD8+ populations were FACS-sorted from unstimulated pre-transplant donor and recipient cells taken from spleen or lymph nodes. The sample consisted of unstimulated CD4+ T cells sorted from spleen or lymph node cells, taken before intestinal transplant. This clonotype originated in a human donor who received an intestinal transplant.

The sequence in DNA is TGTGCCAGTACTAGCGGGATCACAGATACGCAGTATTTT. This yields the protein CASTSGITDTQYF. This chain joins TRBV27 to TRBJ2-3; a stretch of 10 junction bases matches TRBD2. V ends up 9 bases short and J 2 bases short, with an unmatched junction base count of 2. Reading from cysteine to phenylalanine, the CDR3 counts 13 amino acids. CDR3 DNA is the only sequence kept; it has 39 bases, read in frame from the first base. The germline V gene (reference sequence) yields MNHEY for CDR1 and SMNVEV for CDR2.